A selection of T cell receptor beta chains follows, all from one sample in a study of T cell responses to AZD1222 COVID-19 vaccine. This table comes from immunoSEQ multiplex PCR, and its TCRdb copy is limited to in-frame clones, with some not included. The table lists under 150,000 clones, roughly 85% of them singletons, with roughly a sixth in the top ten. This specimen was peripheral blood, taken on day 0 of MenACWY control vaccination. The receptors here all came from an adult in good health. Both conserved end residues are part of each CDR3. A D gene is named only where the DNA matches it firmly. A row's size may be missing; if present it is once, few, many or a size class.

D gene: .
J gene: TRBJ2-1
V gene: TRBV13
CDR3 length: 13
clone size: .
CDR3 DNA: TGTGCCAGCAGCGATTCCATTGTGGGTGAGCAGTTCTTC
CDR3 protein: CASSDSIVGEQFF

D gene: .
J gene: TRBJ2-5
V gene: TRBV18
CDR3 length: 13
clone size: .
CDR3 DNA: TGTGCCAGCTCACCCCGGTCTCAAGAGACCCAGTACTTC
CDR3 protein: CASSPRSQETQYF

D gene: .
J gene: TRBJ1-3
V gene: TRBV18
CDR3 length: 15
clone size: .
CDR3 DNA: TGTGCCAGCTCACCTCGGGGCGGCTCTGGAAACACCATATATTTT
CDR3 protein: CASSPRGGSGNTIYF

D gene: .
J gene: TRBJ1-1
V gene: TRBV5-1
CDR3 length: 15
clone size: .
CDR3 DNA: TGCGCCAGCAGCTTGGGAGGGGCGAGAAACACTGAAGCTTTCTTT
CDR3 protein: CASSLGGARNTEAFF

D gene: .
J gene: TRBJ2-5
V gene: TRBV5-1
CDR3 length: 13
clone size: .
CDR3 DNA: TGCGCCAGCAGCACAGATGGGCGGGGGACCCAGTACTTC
CDR3 protein: CASSTDGRGTQYF

D gene: TRBD1
J gene: TRBJ2-7
V gene: TRBV6-1
CDR3 length: 19
clone size: .
CDR3 DNA: TGTGCCAGCAGTGCTTCTACTACTTGGAAGGGACAGGGGCCGATCAAGCAGTACTTC
CDR3 protein: CASSASTTWKGQGPIKQYF

D gene: TRBD1
J gene: TRBJ2-7
V gene: TRBV28
CDR3 length: 14
clone size: .
CDR3 DNA: TGTGCCAGCAGGACAGGGGGCCTAAACTACGAGCAGTACTTC
CDR3 protein: CASRTGGLNYEQYF

D gene: .
J gene: TRBJ1-4
V gene: TRBV5-4
CDR3 length: 16
clone size: .
CDR3 DNA: TGTGCCAGCAGCTTGGCCGGAGGCCGCGCGGATGAAAAACTGTTTTTT
CDR3 protein: CASSLAGGRADEKLFF

D gene: .
J gene: TRBJ1-3
V gene: TRBV2
CDR3 length: 13
clone size: .
CDR3 DNA: TGTGCCAGCAGCGCCTGGGCGCGGGACACCATATATTTT
CDR3 protein: CASSAWARDTIYF

D gene: TRBD1
J gene: TRBJ1-1
V gene: TRBV5-1
CDR3 length: 14
clone size: .
CDR3 DNA: TGCGCCAGCAGTCCGGGACAGGGAAGGGCTGAAGCTTTCTTT
CDR3 protein: CASSPGQGRAEAFF

D gene: .
J gene: TRBJ1-4
V gene: TRBV6-5
CDR3 length: 16
clone size: .
CDR3 DNA: TGTGCCAGCAGTTTTCGCTACAGGGCCCAGAATGAAAAACTGTTTTTT
CDR3 protein: CASSFRYRAQNEKLFF

D gene: TRBD1
J gene: TRBJ2-2
V gene: TRBV25-1
CDR3 length: 15
clone size: few
CDR3 DNA: TGTGCCAGCAGGGCTACAGGGGCCAACACCGGGGAGCTGTTTTTT
CDR3 protein: CASRATGANTGELFF